The clone carrying this T cell receptor beta chain came up many times. Its antigen is not identified. The data belong to a study of human T cells and chemical hapten exposure. At the level of the study: Variability of per-sample TCR yields stemmed mainly from small differences in pooled library volume.

Described time point: patch test 2, 6 weeks after DPC sensitization. Treatment defined: therapeutic diphenylcyclopropenone sensitization with weekly scalp DPC. Blood collection took place prior to placing each patch test. Points from the study as a whole: There were significantly more large CDR3 similarity clusters among expanded TCRs than among controls.

Per the germline V gene, CDR1 is MNHEY and CDR2 is SVGEGT. The CDR3 length is 11 residues. With 2 bases removed from V and 8 bases from J, the gap between germline ends came to 6 bases. TCRdb used MiXCR to reprocess the RACE reads, holding one entry per CDR3 protein. The table lists about 380,000 distinct CDR3 sequences, about 6.9% of them singletons. The V call is TRBV6-2 or TRBV6-3, the J call TRBJ1-1; D is undetermined. The clonotype comes from a woman under 30 with alopecia areata. Some clones in this sample may be carry-over from other donors' samples. Sample: whole blood, taken in connection with sensitization to the hapten diphenylcyclopropenone (DPC). CDR3: CASSYPPEAFF. The CDR3 DNA sequence: TGTGCCAGCAGTTACCCACCCGAAGCTTTCTTT.